These 6 T cell receptor beta chains share one sample of origin, sequenced in a study of regulatory T cells in long-lasting Graves disease. To make TCR beta libraries, researchers used iRepertoire HTBI primers and Arm-PCR of CDR3 regions. TCRdb processed the multiplex PCR reads anew with MiXCR; each CDR3 protein has one entry. The profile shows around 460,000 distinct CDR3 sequences, approximately 22% of them singletons. Regarding time point: persistent/refractory GD, antithyroid drugs over 5 years with positive TRAb. PBMC-derived RNA was used for the TCR library. This specimen consisted of peripheral blood mononuclear cells (PBMCs), obtained when the disease was refractory, from a patient treated with antithyroid drugs. Receptor source: a female donor with Graves disease.

V and J are TRBV7-2 and TRBJ1-5, with a weak D call TRBD1 (6 bases). Germline CDR1 SGHTA, CDR2 FQGNSA. V dropped 5 bases and J dropped 3 bases, with 14 bases sitting between them. CDR3 length equals 15 residues. CDR3 in DNA: TGTGCCAGCAGCGCGGACAGCGGGTACAATCAGCCCCAGCATTTT. It translates to CASSADSGYNQPQHF.

There are many counts of this clonotype. The V and J genes are TRBV6-1 and TRBJ1-2; TRBD1 matches 9 bases. The CDR3 has 14 amino acids. Trimming removed 4 bases from V and 7 bases from J; junction bases left unmatched: 7. Germline V gene sequence: CDR1 MNHNS, CDR2 SASEGT. The chain's CDR3 is CASSGLQGALGYTF. The CDR3 nucleotides read TGTGCCAGCAGTGGCTTACAGGGGGCACTTGGCTACACCTTC.

This clonotype was detected many times. This sequence joins TRBV9 and TRBJ1-1; 8 bases are a match to TRBD1. CDR1 is SGDLS, CDR2 YYNGEE, per germline. J was trimmed by 1 base and V by 4 bases; bases with no gene match: 3. CDR3 length: 14 amino acids. The CDR3 nucleotides are TGTGCCAGCAGCCAGGGGGCATGGAACACTGAAGCTTTCTTT. It specifies CASSQGAWNTEAFF. Filled out from reference TRBV9 and TRBJ1-1, the complete variable domain reads DSGVTQTPKHLITATGQRVTLRCSPRSGDLSVYWYQQSLDQGLQFLIQYYNGEERAKGNILERFSAQQFPDLHSELNLSSLELGDSALYFCASSQGAWNTEAFFGQGTRLTVV.

There are a few counts of this clonotype. This sequence joins TRBV20-1 and TRBJ2-1; D is undetermined. This CDR3 is built from 11 residues. The germline gives CDR1 DFQATT, CDR2 SNEGSKA (reference sequence). Trimming cost V 4 bases and J 2 bases, with 3 bases left between them. CDR3 sequence (DNA): TGCAGTGCTACAGCCTACAATGAGCAGTTCTTC. This gives the protein CSATAYNEQFF.

Details on this clonotype: It may be a read error: a sequence one base away is much more abundant. The chain carries TRBV2 and TRBJ2-2; 10 bases are shared with TRBD2. Germline trimming cut 9 bases from V and 4 bases from J; bases unmatched to any gene: 11. CDR3 length: 16 amino acids. Germline CDR1 reads SNHLY; CDR2 reads FYNNEI. CDR3 residues: CASTLSGGAGTGELFF. CDR3 in DNA: TGTGCCAGTACGCTCAGCGGGGGGGCAGGCACCGGGGAGCTGTTTTTT.

This clonotype showed up many times. The junction does not match germline at one end; this may be a read error. This chain links TRBV28 with TRBJ1-2; 8 nucleotides line up with TRBD1. There are 13 residues in the CDR3. Looked up from germline, CDR1 is MDHEN and CDR2 is SYDVKM. As DNA, the CDR3 is TGCGCCAGCAGCCCCCGGACAGGGAGTGGCTACACCTTC. Translated, it gives CASSPRTGSGYTF.